The 14 T cell receptor beta chains below come from one sample, sequenced in a study of blood T cell repertoires in COVID-19. Using immunoSEQ multiplex PCR, the repertoire was profiled, and TCRdb retains in-frame clones only, with some absent. The sample carries some 180,000 clones, 80% recorded once. Material for sequencing was PBMCs or T cells enriched from blood (not recorded which). The receptors were sampled from a man aged 55 to 69 who had been exposed to COVID-19.

This chain links TRBV20-1 with TRBJ1-1; D remains ambiguous. The CDR3 consists of 12 residues. Trimming took 3 bases from V and 11 from J, leaving 16 bases between them. Germline lookup yields CDR1 DFQATT and CDR2 SNEGSKA (reference sequence). CDR3 in amino acids: CSASKKWAGAFF. The CDR3 bases are TGCAGTGCTAGTAAAAAGTGGGCGGGGGCTTTCTTT.

The V and J genes are TRBV10-3 and TRBJ1-1; D is unresolved. The CDR3 loop spans 13 amino acids. Germline CDR1 is ENHRY and CDR2 is SYGVKD. Trimming removed 6 bases at V and 5 bases at J, with 13 bases between. This CDR3 reads CAISPTGGTEAFF. The CDR3 DNA follows: TGTGCCATCAGCCCCACGGGAGGAACTGAAGCTTTCTTT.

The rearrangement uses TRBV28 and TRBJ1-2, with 10 positions matching TRBD1. The trim removed 6 bases at V and 4 bases at J, leaving 5 bases unmatched. Looked up from germline, CDR1 is MDHEN and CDR2 is SYDVKM. The CDR3 consists of 14 residues. The CDR3 region is CASRGQGMGYGYTF. The CDR3 nucleotides are TGTGCCAGCAGGGGACAGGGGATGGGCTATGGCTACACCTTC.

This rearrangement joins TRBV7-9 to TRBJ2-7; the match to TRBD2 covers 8 bases. The CDR3 has 15 residues. Germline loops: CDR1 SEHNR, CDR2 FQNEAQ (reference sequence). The trim removed 5 bases at V and 6 bases at J, leaving 12 bases unmatched. CDR3 nucleotide sequence: TGTGCCAGCAGCCCTCCTTCGGGACTAGGACTCGAGCAGTACTTC. This gives the protein CASSPPSGLGLEQYF. The full variable domain, completed using reference TRBV7-9 and TRBJ2-7, is DTGVSQNPRHKITKRGQNVTFRCDPISEHNRLYWYRQTLGQGPEFLTYFQNEAQLEKSRLLSDRFSAERPKGSFSTLEIQRTEQGDSAMYLCASSPPSGLGLEQYFGPGTRLTVT.

The chain carries TRBV5-1 and TRBJ2-1, with 8 bases aligning to TRBD2. J was trimmed by 0 bases and V by 1 base; bases with no gene match: 3. The germline CDR1 and CDR2 sequences are SGHRS and YFSETQ. The CDR3 sequence is 16 residues long. The DNA of the CDR3 is TGCGCCAGCAGCTTGACAGGGACTAGCTCCTACAATGAGCAGTTCTTC. Its protein product is CASSLTGTSSYNEQFF.

The genes are TRBV7-2 and TRBJ2-1; 11 bases fit TRBD2. Germline CDR1 reads SGHTA; CDR2 reads FQGNSA. CDR3 size: 18 residues. Trimming removed 1 base from V and 1 base from J; junction bases left unmatched: 6. The CDR3 bases are TGTGCCAGCAGCTTAGAACTAGCGGGAGCCGTTTCCTACAATGAGCAGTTCTTC. It specifies CASSLELAGAVSYNEQFF.

This chain links TRBV10-3 with TRBJ1-6, with 10 nucleotides matching TRBD1. Germline V gene sequence: CDR1 ENHRY, CDR2 SYGVKD. The CDR3 loop spans 15 amino acids. The V gene end was trimmed by 6 bases and the J gene end by 4 bases; junction bases not matched to a gene: 3. The CDR3 coding sequence is TGTGCCATCAGGGGGGGACAGGGGTATAATTCACCCCTCCACTTT. It specifies CAIRGGQGYNSPLHF.

The chain is built from TRBV6-1 and TRBJ2-3; 8 nucleotides agree with TRBD2. Germline V gene data show CDR1 as MNHNS and CDR2 as SASEGT. The CDR3 spans 16 residues. V shed 4 bases, J shed 2 bases, and the junction held 8 bases outside the gene matches. This chain's CDR3 is CASSGPGLGATDTQYF. CDR3 bases: TGTGCCAGCAGTGGACCGGGACTAGGGGCCACAGATACGCAGTATTTT.

In its sample, this clone was seen once. J is TRBJ2-7 and V is TRBV7-6, with D maybe TRBD2 (6 bases). Trimming cost V 0 bases and J 5 bases, with 26 bases left between them. The CDR3 sequence is 19 residues long. Germline loops: CDR1 SGHVS, CDR2 FNYEAQ. CDR3 sequence reads: CASSLAAGGSDSAGHEQYF. The CDR3 DNA reads TGTGCCAGCAGCTTAGCGGCTGGCGGTAGCGACTCAGCGGGCCACGAGCAGTACTTC.

This clone was detected only once. This sequence joins TRBV30 and TRBJ2-2; 9 bases are shared with TRBD2. CDR3 length: 13 residues. Trimming took 2 bases from V and 7 from J; bases not matched to a gene: 2. CDR1 is GTSNPN, CDR2 SVGIG, per germline (reference sequence). CDR3 sequence: CAWSSLAGGELFF. The CDR3 DNA reads TGTGCCTGGAGTTCACTAGCGGGCGGGGAGCTGTTTTTT. Full variable domain (outside the CDR3, taken from reference TRBV30 and TRBJ2-2): SQTIHQWPATLVQPVGSPLSLECTVEGTSNPNLYWYRQAAGRGLQLLFYSVGIGQISSEVPQNLSASRPQDRQFILSSKKLLLSDSGFYLCAWSSLAGGELFFGEGSRLTVL.

This sequence joins TRBV5-6 and TRBJ2-3, with D maybe TRBD2 (5 bases). V was pared by 0 bases and J by 0 bases, with 5 bases between. Germline V gives CDR1 SGHDT, CDR2 YYEEEE. This CDR3 is 14 amino acids long. Written as DNA, the CDR3 is TGTGCCAGCAGCTTGGGACTAAGCACAGATACGCAGTATTTT. It codes for CASSLGLSTDTQYF.

The CDR3 DNA reads TGTGCAAGTCGCCAGGCAGGGGGATACGGCTACACCTTC. Its translation: CASRQAGGYGYTF. The chain uses TRBV12-2 and TRBJ1-2; the D call in the table, TRBD1, was not verified against the DNA. TRBV12-2 is tagged as a pseudogene. This CDR3 has 13 amino acids.

V gene TRBV11-2 combines with J gene TRBJ2-3; 7 nucleotides agree with TRBD1. The V gene end was trimmed by 4 bases and the J gene end by 3 bases; junction bases not matched to a gene: 7. The CDR3 sequence is 15 residues long. Germline values: CDR1 SGHAT, CDR2 FQNNGV. CDR3 loop: CASSSAGGFTDTQYF. CDR3 DNA sequence: TGTGCCAGCAGCTCCGCAGGGGGTTTTACAGATACGCAGTATTTT.

V gene TRBV20-1 combines with J gene TRBJ2-1, with D uncertain. Germline assignment: CDR1 DFQATT and CDR2 SNEGSKA (reference sequence). The V end was cut by 3 bases, the J end by 10 bases, with 10 bases between. CDR3 length: 11 residues. Written as DNA, the CDR3 is TGCAGTGCTAGTTCGCCACGGGAGCAGTTCTTC. The encoded protein is CSASSPREQFF.